This is a list of T cell receptor beta chains from one sample in a study of memory CD4+ T cells and cytomegalovirus serostatus. Using immunoSEQ multiplex PCR, the repertoire was profiled, and TCRdb retains in-frame clones only, with some absent. This table has 46,000 or so clones, about 78% appearing once. The sequenced sample consisted of memory CD4+ T cells from blood. The source of these receptors is an adult in good health and CMV-seronegative. Both conserved end residues are part of each CDR3. The order of the fields is V gene, D gene, J gene, clone size, CDR3 protein, CDR3 DNA. D genes are given only for firm matches. Size is omitted from some rows. Given values are once, few, many or a class for expanded clones.

TRBV5-5	TRBD1	TRBJ1-1	.	CASTQTGANTEAFF	TGTGCCAGCACCCAAACAGGGGCGAACACTGAAGCTTTCTTT
TRBV28	.	TRBJ1-5	.	CASSWAPPNQPQHF	TGTGCCAGCAGTTGGGCCCCTCCCAATCAGCCCCAGCATTTT
TRBV6-5	.	TRBJ1-1	.	CASSYSQGFYTEAFF	TGTGCCAGCAGTTACTCTCAGGGATTCTACACTGAAGCTTTCTTT
TRBV7-2	.	TRBJ1-2	.	CASSLIFGPGGYTF	TGTGCCAGCAGTCTAATATTTGGTCCCGGTGGCTACACCTTC
TRBV19	.	TRBJ2-7	.	CASSNPRAPPYEQYF	TGTGCCAGTAGTAACCCCCGGGCTCCCCCATACGAGCAGTACTTC
TRBV7-8	TRBD2	TRBJ2-2	.	CASTSREGNTGELFF	TGTGCCAGCACCTCGAGGGAGGGAAACACCGGGGAGCTGTTTTTT
TRBV28	TRBD2	TRBJ2-1	once	CASSSSGSSYNEQFF	TGTGCCAGCAGTTCTAGCGGGAGCTCCTACAATGAGCAGTTCTTC
TRBV5-4	.	TRBJ2-3	.	CASREGVSTDTQYF	TGTGCCAGCAGAGAGGGAGTTAGCACAGATACGCAGTATTTT
TRBV7-7	.	TRBJ2-2	.	CASSPRVHRSPNRTGELFF	TGTGCCAGCAGCCCGCGAGTCCACAGGAGCCCGAATCGCACCGGGGAGCTGTTTTTT
TRBV2	TRBD2	TRBJ2-1	.	CASSVGGGGDEQFF	TGTGCCAGCAGTGTGGGCGGGGGGGGCGATGAGCAGTTCTTC
TRBV7-3	TRBD1	TRBJ2-3	.	CASSRGQGADTQYF	TGTGCCAGCAGCAGGGGACAGGGGGCAGATACGCAGTATTTT
TRBV19	.	TRBJ1-1	.	CASSQRNTFMNTEAFF	TGTGCCAGTAGCCAGAGGAACACCTTCATGAACACTGAAGCTTTCTTT
TRBV15	.	TRBJ1-1	once	CATSTVGTTEAFF	TGTGCCACCAGCACAGTGGGTACCACTGAAGCTTTCTTT
TRBV5-1	TRBD2	TRBJ2-1	.	CASSLTVLASSNEQFF	TGCGCCAGCAGCCTCACGGTACTAGCGTCGTCAAATGAGCAGTTCTTC
TRBV7-9	.	TRBJ1-2	few	CASSSENLRRGYTF	TGTGCCAGCAGCTCTGAAAACCTTCGGCGTGGCTACACCTTC